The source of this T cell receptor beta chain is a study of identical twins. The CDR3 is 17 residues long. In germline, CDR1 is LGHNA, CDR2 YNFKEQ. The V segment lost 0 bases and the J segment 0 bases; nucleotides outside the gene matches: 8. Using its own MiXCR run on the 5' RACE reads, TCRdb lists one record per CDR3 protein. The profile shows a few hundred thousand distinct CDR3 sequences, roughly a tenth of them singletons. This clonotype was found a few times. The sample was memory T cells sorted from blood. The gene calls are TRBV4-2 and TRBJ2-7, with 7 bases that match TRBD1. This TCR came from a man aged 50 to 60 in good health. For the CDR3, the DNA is TGTGCCAGCAGCCAAGAAGGTACGGGACAGACCTCCTACGAGCAGTACTTC. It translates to CASSQEGTGQTSYEQYF.